Following are 15 T cell receptor beta chains from one sample sequenced in a study of PD-1 blockade in mismatch repair-deficient tumors. Method: immunoSEQ multiplex PCR; TCRdb's copy keeps in-frame clones and lacks some. Among under 50,000 clones listed, approximately 80% were seen once. The sequencing used PBMCs, collected before pembrolizumab treatment. The receptor source for this set is an adult with mismatch repair-deficient cancer.

The V and J genes are TRBV7-2 and TRBJ2-1; 8 bases match TRBD2. This CDR3 spans 12 amino acids. Trimming removed 2 bases from V and 14 bases from J; junction bases left unmatched: 5. CDR1 is SGHTA and CDR2 is FQGNSA in the germline V gene. Here the CDR3 DNA reads TGTGCCAGCAGCTTAATAGGGACTAGGAAGTTCTTC. Its protein is CASSLIGTRKFF.

This clone showed up just once. The chain joins TRBV5-1 to TRBJ2-3; D uncertain. Germline V CDR1 and CDR2: SGHRS, YFSETQ. The CDR3 consists of 13 residues. Trimming cost V 4 bases and J 6 bases, with 12 bases left between them. CDR3 sequence reads: CASSQENRDTQYF. In nucleotides, the CDR3 is TGCGCCAGCAGCCAGGAGAACCGGGATACGCAGTATTTT.

The V and J genes are TRBV12-5 and TRBJ2-7; 13 bases are a match to TRBD2. V was clipped by 2 bases and J by 6 bases; unmatched bases: 16. Germline V gene sequence: CDR1 LGHNT, CDR2 FRNRAP. The CDR3 sequence is 19 residues long. This chain's CDR3 is CASGLSPSVRTSGSGEQYF. CDR3 DNA sequence: TGTGCTAGTGGTTTGAGCCCCAGCGTGAGGACTAGCGGGAGTGGCGAGCAGTACTTC.

This clone was seen more than once but under ten times. The sample carries other DNA sequences with the same CDR3. This chain connects TRBV7-2 to TRBJ2-5; D is ambiguous. This CDR3 spans 13 amino acids. Trimming cost V 2 bases and J 3 bases, with 7 bases left between them. Looked up from germline, CDR1 is SGHTA and CDR2 is FQGNSA. DNA for the CDR3: TGTGCCAGCAGCTTAACGAGAGAAGAGACCCAGTACTTC. The encoded protein is CASSLTREETQYF. Full variable domain (remainder filled in from reference TRBV7-2 and TRBJ2-5): GAGVSQSPSNKVTEKGKDVELRCDPISGHTALYWYRQSLGQGLEFLIYFQGNSAPDKSGLPSDRFSAERTGGSVSTLTIQRTQQEDSAVYLCASSLTREETQYFGPGTRLLVL.

The chain couples TRBV6-5 to TRBJ1-2, with 9 bases identical to TRBD1. V lost 6 bases and J lost 3; bases outside the gene matches: 8. Looked up from germline, CDR1 is MNHEY and CDR2 is SVGAGI. The CDR3 has 15 residues. This chain's CDR3 is CASRTLGQGHYGYTF. Written as DNA, the CDR3 is TGTGCCAGCAGGACCCTAGGACAGGGGCACTATGGCTACACCTTC.

The CDR3 is CSVGRGTGGNEQFF. CDR3 in DNA: TGCAGCGTTGGGAGGGGGACAGGCGGGAATGAGCAGTTCTTC. This chain connects TRBV29-1 to TRBJ2-1, with TRBD1 matching over 8 bases. The V gene's germline CDR1 is SQVTM and CDR2 ANQGSEA. Trimming took 4 bases from V and 7 from J; bases not matched to a gene: 9. This CDR3 spans 14 amino acids.

The chain is built from TRBV6-5 and TRBJ1-2; D call uncertain. Looked up from germline, CDR1 is MNHEY and CDR2 is SVGAGI. The CDR3 spans 13 residues. Trimming shortened V by 11 bases and J by 2 bases, and 15 bases separated the two germline ends. CDR3 residues: CAATRGPNYGYTF. DNA of the CDR3: TGTGCCGCGACCAGAGGACCAAACTATGGCTACACCTTC.

CDR3 amino acids: CASSEWGGGHTEAFF. The CDR3 DNA reads TGTGCCAGCAGTGAATGGGGAGGGGGCCACACTGAAGCTTTCTTT. V is TRBV25-1 and J is TRBJ1-1; 7 bases agree with TRBD1. CDR1 and CDR2 (germline): MGHDK, SYGVNS. Trimming removed 1 base from V and 3 bases from J; junction bases left unmatched: 5. The CDR3 extends over 15 amino acids.

This clone was seen only once. The chain employs TRBV6-5 and TRBJ1-1, with D unresolved. CDR3 size: 15 residues. Trimming removed 0 bases from V and 6 bases from J, with 14 bases in between. Germline-derived CDR1 and CDR2 are MNHEY and SVGAGI. The CDR3: CASSYSWGGGSEAFF. CDR3 DNA sequence: TGTGCCAGCAGTTACTCGTGGGGTGGAGGCTCTGAAGCTTTCTTT.

This chain links TRBV2 with TRBJ2-5; tentative D call: TRBD1 (6 bases). The germline V and J ends were trimmed by 0 bases and 7 bases, with 21 bases remaining between them. CDR1 is SNHLY, CDR2 FYNNEI, per germline. CDR3 length: 17 residues. CDR3 in amino acids: CASSEANRATAGGTQYF. The CDR3 DNA reads TGTGCCAGCAGTGAAGCGAACAGGGCGACCGCCGGCGGGACCCAGTACTTC.

The chain carries TRBV6-4 and TRBJ2-2; 11 positions agree with TRBD1. Germline assignment: CDR1 MRHNA and CDR2 SNTAGT. V gave up 6 bases and J gave up 6 bases; unmatched junction bases: 6. The CDR3 covers 15 residues. The CDR3 is CASSHQGQGAGELFF. The DNA of the CDR3 is TGTGCCAGCAGCCACCAGGGACAGGGGGCCGGGGAGCTGTTTTTT.

V usage is TRBV4-1 and J usage is TRBJ2-7, with D uncertain. V dropped 1 base and J dropped 2 bases, with 6 bases sitting between them. CDR3 length equals 13 residues. The germline V gene encodes CDR1 MGHRA and CDR2 YSYEKL. CDR3 sequence reads: CASSQGLAYEQYF. CDR3 sequence (DNA): TGCGCCAGCAGCCAAGGTCTGGCCTACGAGCAGTACTTC.

The J gene is TRBJ1-2, the V gene TRBV6-5, with D perhaps TRBD1 (5 bases). The V gene's germline CDR1 is MNHEY and CDR2 SVGAGI. The CDR3 totals 14 residues. V was clipped by 5 bases and J by 5 bases, with 15 bases between them. DNA for the CDR3: TGTGCCAGCAGTCCGGCGGGGGACGGATATGGCTACACCTTC. This sequence encodes CASSPAGDGYGYTF.

The chain combines TRBV5-1 with TRBJ2-7, with TRBD1 as a possible D gene (6 bases). The CDR3 extends over 15 amino acids. V gave up 1 base and J gave up 2 bases, with 13 bases separating them. CDR1 SGHRS and CDR2 YFSETQ come from the germline V gene. CDR3 protein: CASSLLQGRTYEQYF. CDR3 nucleotide sequence: TGCGCCAGCAGCTTGTTACAGGGTAGGACCTACGAGCAGTACTTC.

This chain connects TRBV6-5 to TRBJ2-1, with 8 nucleotides matching TRBD2. Per germline, CDR1 MNHEY and CDR2 SVGAGI. J was trimmed by 8 bases and V by 0 bases; bases with no gene match: 9. CDR3 size: 16 residues. The CDR3 sequence is CASSYSIVAGPYEQFF. CDR3 nucleotides: TGTGCCAGCAGTTACTCGATCGTAGCGGGGCCATATGAGCAGTTCTTC.